Reported below is one TCR beta chain. Its antigen is not known. The junction differs from germline at one of its ends, possibly a read error. Profiling that covered TCR beta VDJ and CDR3 relied on genomic DNA as its template. Each CDR3 protein gets one entry after TCRdb re-called the reads with MiXCR. The repertoire consists of 400,000 to 450,000 distinct CDR3 sequences, with around 68% occurring once and the leading ten covering around 4%. The data are from a study of CD8+CD57+ T cells in acquired aplastic anemia. Study background: An average of roughly 3 ug of DNA was obtained from sorted CD4+ and CD8+ cells. The average read count for CD4+ cells in healthy donors was 9 million to 14 million.

Study-wide findings and caveats: Patients were compared with controls for CD8+ Simpson's diversity, and no significant difference emerged. Between patients and controls, approximately 29 CD8+ CDR3 sequences were found in common.

The receptor was isolated from a human donor in good health, serving as a control. Material for sequencing was sorted CD4+, CD8+, or CD8+CD57+ T cells (not recorded which) from PBMCs.

CDR3 coding DNA: TGCGCCAGCAGCCAAACAGGGAGCTCCTATAATTCACCCCTCCACTTT. Protein: CASSQTGSSYNSPLHF. The genes are TRBV7-2 and TRBJ1-6, with D possibly being TRBD1 (6 bases). The CDR3 is 16 residues long. Germline V gene data show CDR1 as SGHTA and CDR2 as FQGNSA. Supplemented by reference TRBV7-2 and TRBJ1-6, the full variable domain reads GAGVSQSPSNKVTEKGKDVELRCDPISGHTALYWYRQSLGQGLEFLIYFQGNSAPDKSGLPSDRFSAERTGGSVSTLTIQRTQQEDSAVYLCASSQTGSSYNSPLHFGNGTRLTVT.